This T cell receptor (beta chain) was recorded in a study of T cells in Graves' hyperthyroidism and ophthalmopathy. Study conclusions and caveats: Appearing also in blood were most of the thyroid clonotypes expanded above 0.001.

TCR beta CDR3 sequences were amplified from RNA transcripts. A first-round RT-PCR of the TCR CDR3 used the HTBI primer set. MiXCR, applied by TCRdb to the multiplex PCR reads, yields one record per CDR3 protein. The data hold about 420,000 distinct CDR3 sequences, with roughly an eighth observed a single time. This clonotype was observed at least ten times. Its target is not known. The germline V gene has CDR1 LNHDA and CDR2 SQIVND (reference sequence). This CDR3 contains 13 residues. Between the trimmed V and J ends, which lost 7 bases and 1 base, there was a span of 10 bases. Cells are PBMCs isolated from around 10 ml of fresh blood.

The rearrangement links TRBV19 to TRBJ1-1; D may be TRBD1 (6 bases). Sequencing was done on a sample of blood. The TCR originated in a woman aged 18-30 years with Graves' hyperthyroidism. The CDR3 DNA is TGTGCCAGTAAAAACAGGGCGAACACTGAAGCTTTCTTT. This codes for CASKNRANTEAFF.